These 21 T cell receptor beta chains were sequenced from one sample in a study of regulatory T cells in long-lasting Graves disease. Time point here: persistent/refractory GD, antithyroid drugs over 5 years with positive TRAb. Researchers made the TCR library from RNA that was extracted from PBMCs. Relying on iRepertoire HTBI primers and Arm-PCR of CDR3 regions, the team built TCR beta libraries. TCRdb re-called the multiplex PCR reads through MiXCR, storing one row per CDR3 protein. The sample gives 500,000 to 800,000 distinct CDR3 sequences, about 32% of which show up once; roughly 46% is in the top ten. The source material was peripheral blood mononuclear cells (PBMCs), sampled when the disease was refractory, from a patient treated with antithyroid drugs. The receptors shown here come from a female donor with Graves disease.

The chain combines TRBV4-2 with TRBJ1-2, with unresolved D. Germline-derived CDR1 and CDR2 are LGHNA and YNFKEQ. V dropped 1 base and J dropped 2 bases, with 11 bases sitting between them. The CDR3 extends over 15 amino acids. This CDR3 is CASSQVPAKNYGYTF. CDR3 DNA: TGTGCCAGCAGCCAAGTTCCTGCCAAGAACTATGGCTACACCTTC.

This clonotype has ten or more counts. The V and J genes are TRBV6-1 and TRBJ1-2; tentative D call: TRBD1 (6 bases). CDR3 size: 11 residues. Between the trimmed V and J ends, which lost 7 bases and 8 bases, there was a span of 11 bases. Germline V gene sequence: CDR1 MNHNS, CDR2 SASEGT. CDR3 protein: CASTGVEGYTF. The CDR3 nucleotides are TGTGCCAGCACAGGGGTAGAGGGCTACACCTTC.

This rearrangement joins TRBV19 to TRBJ1-1; TRBD1 agrees at 9 bases. With V trimmed by 4 bases and J by 4 bases, 7 bases remained unmatched. Germline V gene data show CDR1 as LNHDA and CDR2 as SQIVND (reference sequence). The CDR3 consists of 15 residues. CDR3: CASSTTGTGTTEAFF. The CDR3 region has the DNA TGTGCCAGTAGTACAACCGGGACAGGGACCACTGAAGCTTTCTTT.

This clonotype has a handful of counts. J is TRBJ2-7 and V is TRBV19, with D tentatively TRBD1 or TRBD2 (5 bases each). The V gene lost 10 bases and the J gene lost 6 bases, with 13 bases spanning the gap. The germline V gene encodes CDR1 LNHDA and CDR2 SQIVND (reference sequence). This CDR3 region has 11 residues. The CDR3 nucleotides read TGTGCCACTGGGACGGCGTTCGAGCAGTACTTC. The encoded protein is CATGTAFEQYF. Variable domain in full (rest from reference TRBV19 and TRBJ2-7): DGGITQSPKYLFRKEGQNVTLSCEQNLNHDAMYWYRQDPGQGLRLIYYSQIVNDFQKGDIAEGYSVSREKKESFPLTVTSAQKNPTAFYLCATGTAFEQYFGPGTRLTVT.

This clonotype was recorded many times. The chain carries TRBV11-2 and TRBJ2-5; a weak D match, TRBD2 (5 bases). V dropped 1 base and J dropped 3 bases, with 12 bases sitting between them. The CDR3 runs 15 residues. CDR1 is SGHAT and CDR2 is FQNNGV in the germline V gene. The CDR3 region is CASSLGRTGKETQYF. The CDR3 DNA reads as TGTGCCAGCAGCTTAGGCAGGACTGGAAAAGAGACCCAGTACTTC.

Comment on this clonotype: Sequence at one end of the junction differs from germline and may be a read error. The chain joins TRBV2 to TRBJ1-2; D call uncertain. CDR1 is SNHLY and CDR2 is FYNNEI in the germline V gene. CDR3 length equals 15 residues. CDR3 sequence reads: CASGESIDPNYGYTF. The CDR3 DNA follows: TGTGCCAGCGGTGAAAGTATTGACCCAAACTATGGCTACACCTTC. The full variable domain, with the rest looked up from reference TRBV2 and TRBJ1-2, is EPEVTQTPSHQVTQMGQEVILRCVPISNHLYFYWYRQILGQKVEFLVSFYNNEISEKSEIFDDQFSVERPDGSNFTLKIRSTKLEDSAMYFCASGESIDPNYGYTFGSGTRLTVV.

The chain combines TRBV6-1 with TRBJ1-2; a possible D gene is TRBD1 (5 bases). V lost 1 base and J lost 5, with 14 bases in between. This CDR3 has 15 residues. Germline V lookup: CDR1 MNHNS, CDR2 SASEGT. The CDR3 bases are TGTGCCAGCAGTGAAGGGAGGGGTTGGACATATGGCTACACCTTC. As protein: CASSEGRGWTYGYTF.

This clonotype was observed at least ten times. The V and J genes are TRBV11-3 and TRBJ2-7; 9 bases agree with TRBD2. After removal of 3 bases from V and 3 bases from J, the junction contained 6 bases not matched to a gene. CDR1 and CDR2 from the germline V gene are SGHNT and YENEEA. The CDR3 sequence is 15 residues long. The CDR3 sequence is CASSLAGSGSYEQYF. The CDR3 DNA reads as TGTGCCAGCAGCTTGGCCGGTAGCGGGAGCTACGAGCAGTACTTC.

V and J are TRBV30 and TRBJ1-1, with D maybe TRBD1 (6 bases). Germline CDR1 reads GTSNPN; CDR2 reads SVGIG (reference sequence). The CDR3 contains 12 residues. Trimming removed 5 bases at V and 1 base at J, with 8 bases between. This chain's CDR3 is CAWSGQNTEAFF. The CDR3 DNA follows: TGTGCCTGGTCGGGACAGAACACTGAAGCTTTCTTT.

This clonotype was detected ten times or more. The rearrangement links TRBV2 to TRBJ2-1, with a tentative D call TRBD1 (5 bases). Germline V lookup: CDR1 SNHLY, CDR2 FYNNEI. CDR3 size: 16 residues. The V and J ends lost 5 bases and 0 bases respectively, with 14 bases between them. CDR3 residues: CASSKGQESSYNEQFF. DNA for the CDR3: TGTGCCAGCAGTAAGGGGCAGGAAAGCTCCTACAATGAGCAGTTCTTC. Based on the CDR3 plus reference TRBV2 and TRBJ2-1, the full variable domain is EPEVTQTPSHQVTQMGQEVILRCVPISNHLYFYWYRQILGQKVEFLVSFYNNEISEKSEIFDDQFSVERPDGSNFTLKIRSTKLEDSAMYFCASSKGQESSYNEQFFGPGTRLTVL.

The table lists this clonotype with a few counts. The rearrangement uses TRBV9 and TRBJ1-1, with D perhaps TRBD1 (5 bases). Trimming pared 3 bases from V and 0 bases from J, leaving 12 bases between. Per the germline V gene, CDR1 is SGDLS and CDR2 is YYNGEE. The CDR3 has 15 amino acids. The CDR3 DNA reads TGTGCCAGCAGCGCACAGACAGATATGAACACTGAAGCTTTCTTT. It translates to CASSAQTDMNTEAFF.

V usage is TRBV7-9 and J usage is TRBJ1-2; D may be TRBD1 (5 bases). Germline CDR1 SEHNR, CDR2 FQNEAQ (reference sequence). This CDR3 region has 16 residues. Between the trimmed V and J ends, which lost 1 base and 4 bases, there was a span of 16 bases. DNA of the CDR3: TGTGCCAGCAGCTTAGTGGGGACGGAGGGACTCTATGGCTACACCTTC. Protein product: CASSLVGTEGLYGYTF.

V gene TRBV6-1 combines with J gene TRBJ1-4; no definite D call. Germline V gives CDR1 MNHNS, CDR2 SASEGT. V lost 5 bases to trimming and J lost 0 bases, with 13 bases between them. The CDR3 extends over 16 amino acids. The CDR3 nucleotides read TGTGCCAGCAGTCACCAACCCCTGGCAACTAATGAAAAACTGTTTTTT. This encodes CASSHQPLATNEKLFF.

This clonotype was recorded many times. The rearrangement links TRBV6-5 to TRBJ1-4, with D unclear. Trimming took off 0 bases at V and 8 bases at J, with 4 bases between the two ends. In germline, CDR1 is MNHEY, CDR2 SVGAGI. This CDR3 contains 12 residues. CDR3 in DNA: TGTGCCAGCAGTTACTCCGGGGAAAAACTGTTTTTT. This sequence encodes CASSYSGEKLFF.

This chain links TRBV18 with TRBJ1-2; 7 bases map to TRBD1. In germline, CDR1 is KGHSH, CDR2 LQKENI. The V segment lost 0 bases and the J segment 1 base; nucleotides outside the gene matches: 2. The CDR3 is 15 amino acids. CDR3 sequence (DNA): TGTGCCAGCTCACCACCGCAGGGGGGTAACTATGGCTACACCTTC. This encodes CASSPPQGGNYGYTF.

At least ten counts were recorded for this clonotype. V gene TRBV28 combines with J gene TRBJ1-5, with D possibly matching TRBD1 (6 bases). Germline CDR1 is MDHEN and CDR2 is SYDVKM. V was shortened by 4 bases and J by 3 bases, with 10 bases between the two germline ends. The CDR3 runs 14 residues. CDR3 DNA sequence: TGTGCCAGCAGTTCGCGACAGGCCAATCAGCCCCAGCATTTT. Residues: CASSSRQANQPQHF.

This clonotype was observed once. V is TRBV27 and J is TRBJ2-3; D gene unclear. Trimming took 5 bases from V and 4 from J, leaving 4 bases between them. This CDR3 comprises 11 residues. Per the germline V gene, CDR1 is MNHEY and CDR2 is SMNVEV (reference sequence). This CDR3 is CASSIADTQYF. In nucleotides, the CDR3 is TGTGCCAGCAGTATTGCAGATACGCAGTATTTT.

The rearrangement joins TRBV20-1 to TRBJ2-7, with D possibly being TRBD1 or TRBD2 (5 bases each). Germline CDR1 reads DFQATT; CDR2 reads SNEGSKA (reference sequence). The CDR3 has 12 amino acids. V gave up 4 bases and J gave up 2 bases, with 9 bases separating them. CDR3 amino acids: CSAKEGPYEQYF. The CDR3 DNA is TGCAGTGCTAAAGAGGGACCCTACGAGCAGTACTTC.

The chain links TRBV5-1 to TRBJ1-1; TRBD1 might be the D (6 bases). Germline V gene sequence: CDR1 SGHRS, CDR2 YFSETQ. The CDR3 spans 13 residues. V was trimmed by 2 bases and J by 5 bases, leaving 10 bases between them. The DNA for the CDR3 is TGCGCCAGCAGCTTCCCAGGGGAAACTGAAGCTTTCTTT. It specifies CASSFPGETEAFF.

This clonotype was detected a few times. The chain employs TRBV3-1 and TRBJ1-2, with D perhaps TRBD1 (5 bases). The CDR3 runs 18 residues. V was trimmed by 2 bases and J by 0 bases, leaving 19 bases between them. The germline gives CDR1 LGHDT, CDR2 YNNKEL (reference sequence). The CDR3 sequence is CASSQPGGRTAANYGYTF. CDR3 nucleotides: TGTGCCAGCAGCCAACCGGGGGGTCGCACGGCCGCTAACTATGGCTACACCTTC.

V and J are TRBV12-3 or TRBV12-4 and TRBJ2-7; 10 bases map to TRBD1. This CDR3 contains 16 residues. V was clipped by 3 bases and J by 2 bases; unmatched bases: 7. CDR3 nucleotide sequence: TGTGCCAGCAGTTTTGCCGGGACAGGGGTTACCTACGAGCAGTACTTC. It codes for CASSFAGTGVTYEQYF.